The clone carrying this T cell receptor (beta chain) was observed once. Here immunoSEQ multiplex PCR was the method, and the copy in TCRdb shows in-frame clones only, minus some. The sample holds about 1 million clones, about 76% seen once. The data were taken from a study of shared clonotypes between healthy human individuals. This TCR was recovered from a man aged 18 to 29 in good health. What was sequenced was memory CD4+ T cells sorted from blood. Stated subset: CD45RA-negative fraction.

Here the CDR3 DNA reads TGTGCCAGCAGCAAAGCACAGAGGGGTCAGCCCCAGCATTTT. This codes for CASSKAQRGQPQHF. This chain uses TRBV21-1 with TRBJ1-5. TRBV21-1 is listed as a pseudogene. This CDR3 has 14 amino acids.